This T cell receptor (beta chain) was recovered during a study of shared clonotypes between healthy human individuals (dated by TCRdb to 2019 to 2021). Study-wide context: A couple of women and a few men aged 18 to 49 years were included in the cohort. To estimate repertoire size and how much clonotype sharing occurs between individuals, the study deeply sequenced the blood TCR repertoires of five healthy adults. For each donor, three plates each were used for CD4 naive and CD4 memory, two plates were used for CD8 naive, and one plate was used for CD8 memory. Each donor's leukapheresis produced roughly between roughly 0.85 and 10 billion PBMCs. To increase sequencing depth and limit assay-specific biases, TCR repertoire library preparation and sequencing were carried out by different laboratories using diverse techniques. Findings and caveats that apply to the study as a whole: Estimated clonotype richness was generally larger for naive than for memory subsets. Sampling was limited to blood, and TCR repertoires in tissue likely differ from TCR repertoires in blood. Rarefaction of sorted-subset datasets indicated incomplete sequencing despite the large sequencing depth. About 5% of naive CD4, around 3.5% of naive CD8, roughly 2.4% of memory CD4, and less than 0.45% of memory CD8 clonotypes were shared across several donors. Higher generation probabilities were observed for clonotypes shared by all four sorted-subset donors than for non-shared clonotypes. Because the study included a small number of donors, the genetic and exposure-history diversity represented was limited. Based on pairwise subsampling, the degree of clonotype sharing among donors was expected to be affected by sequencing depth.

Healthy HIV-negative adults with no recently reported acute infections or vaccinations were included as donors. Every donor was a Caucasian adult living in Nashville, Tennessee, USA. CD4+ T cells were enriched by magnetic negative selection; naive cells were then positively selected on CD45RA, and the negative fraction formed the memory subset. After blood collection by leukapheresis, PBMCs were isolated using Ficoll-Histopaque density gradient centrifugation and then cryopreserved in the vapor phase of liquid nitrogen. Analytical flow cytometry was used to check the purity and quantity of each magnetically sorted T cell population. From each sorted fraction, genomic DNA was isolated and quantified by UV absorbance on a Nanodrop 2000c. The V end loses 4 bases and the J end loses 1 base, and a stretch of 12 bases separates them. From its cysteine to its phenylalanine, the CDR3 spans 15 amino acids. The kept DNA is CDR3 alone, 45 bases in frame from the first base. CDR1 and CDR2 are drawn from the germline V gene: SGHRS, YFSETQ.

A note on this clone: Its specific antigen is unknown. Per-nucleotide qualities are absent, and no much larger clonotype sits a single base away.

TCR CDR3 regions were amplified from genomic DNA by multiplex PCR using the deep immunoSEQ assay. Genomic DNA extracted from each cell subset was distributed evenly over all wells of several immunoSEQ 96-well plates, and each plate served as one replicate. For sorted subsets, 200 ng of genomic DNA, equivalent to tens of thousands of T cell genomes, went into each replicate PCR. Purified libraries were measured with a Qubit 3.0 fluorometer, size-checked on a Bioanalyzer 2100, and measured again with the KAPA Library Quantification kit. A separate single-read 150-cycle Illumina NextSeq 550 flow cell was used to sequence each immunoSEQ 96-well plate. The original methods were these. Because only junctional sequences without quality scores were contained in the immunoSEQ output, filtering matching that applied to full-length reads could not be performed. Sequences were annotated with PyIR, a Python wrapper for IgBLAST v1.9, using IMGT germline references to assign V/J genes and CDR3. Any read was removed if the V/J assignment was weak (E-value above 1e-6), the CDR3 was missing, or the read contained stop codons, out-of-frame junctions, or ambiguous translated residues. V3J clonotypes were defined as sequences sharing the same inferred V gene, J gene, and CDR3 amino acid sequence. To compute the percentage overlap between repertoires, the number of shared unique clonotypes was divided by the size of the smaller repertoire. Repertoire richness was assessed with RTK rarefaction, the Chao1 estimator, and Recon v2.1 estimates of unobserved clonotypes. OLGA was used to compute generation probabilities for all TCRbeta clonotypes that the gDNA method yielded from a few donors. The table was pulled from immuneACCESS by TCRdb, which kept in-frame rearrangements only. Such tables lose some clones; where checked, under half of the loss comes from unresolved V genes, and the rest has no known cause. V and J calls and clone size are copied from that table; D and trimming were computed from the DNA. Here the sample has fewer than 3 million clones; just under 95% occur a single time. Jointly, the top ten make up 0.37% of the sample.

The TCR sequence derives from a young man in good health. Some clones in this sample may be carry-over from other donors' samples. Source material: naive CD4+ T cells from PBMCs. In the paper's terms, the cell subset or site label means: CD45RA+ positively selected. The V and J genes are TRBV5-1 and TRBJ2-1; perhaps TRBD2 is the D gene, with 6 bases matching. The DNA sequence is TGCGCCAGCAGCCGAACTAGCATATCCTACAATGAGCAGTTCTTC. The encoded protein is CASSRTSISYNEQFF.